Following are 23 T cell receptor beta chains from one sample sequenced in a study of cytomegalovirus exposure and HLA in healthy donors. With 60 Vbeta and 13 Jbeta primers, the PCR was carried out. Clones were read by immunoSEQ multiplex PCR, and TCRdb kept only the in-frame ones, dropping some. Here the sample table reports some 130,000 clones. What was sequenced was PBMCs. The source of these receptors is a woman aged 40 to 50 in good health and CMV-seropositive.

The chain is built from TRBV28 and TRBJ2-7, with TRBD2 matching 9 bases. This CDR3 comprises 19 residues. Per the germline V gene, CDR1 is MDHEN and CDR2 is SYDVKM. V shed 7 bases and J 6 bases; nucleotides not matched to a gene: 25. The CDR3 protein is CASTIGTARRLAGLLEQYF. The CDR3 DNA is TGTGCCAGCACCATCGGGACGGCCCGGAGGCTAGCGGGACTACTCGAGCAGTACTTC.

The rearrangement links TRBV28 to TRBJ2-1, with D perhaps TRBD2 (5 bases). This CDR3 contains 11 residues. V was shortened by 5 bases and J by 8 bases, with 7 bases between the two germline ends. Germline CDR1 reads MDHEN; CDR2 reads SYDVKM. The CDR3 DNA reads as TGTGCCAGCAGTACGAGGGATGAGCAGTTCTTC. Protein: CASSTRDEQFF. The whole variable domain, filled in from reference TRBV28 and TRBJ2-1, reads DVKVTQSSRYLVKRTGEKVFLECVQDMDHENMFWYRQDPGLGLRLIYFSYDVKMKEKGDIPEGYSVSREKKERFSLILESASTNQTSMYLCASSTRDEQFFGPGTRLTVL.

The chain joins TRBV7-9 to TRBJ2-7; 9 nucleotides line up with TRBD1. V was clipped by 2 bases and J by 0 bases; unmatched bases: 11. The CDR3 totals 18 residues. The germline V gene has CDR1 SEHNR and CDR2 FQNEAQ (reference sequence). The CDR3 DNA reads TGTGCCAGCAGCTTAATCCCTTTGGGGACAGGGAACTCCTACGAGCAGTACTTC. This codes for CASSLIPLGTGNSYEQYF.

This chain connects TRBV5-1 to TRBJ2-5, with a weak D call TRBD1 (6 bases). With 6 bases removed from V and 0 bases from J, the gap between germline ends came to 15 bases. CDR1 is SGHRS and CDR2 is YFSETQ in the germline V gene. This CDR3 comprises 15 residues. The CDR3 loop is CASIGEGEYQETQYF. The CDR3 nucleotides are TGCGCCAGCATAGGTGAGGGGGAGTACCAAGAGACCCAGTACTTC. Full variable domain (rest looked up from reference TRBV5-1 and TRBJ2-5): KAGVTQTPRYLIKTRGQQVTLSCSPISGHRSVSWYQQTPGQGLQFLFEYFSETQRNKGNFPGRFSGRQFSNSRSEMNVSTLELGDSALYLCASIGEGEYQETQYFGPGTRLLVL.

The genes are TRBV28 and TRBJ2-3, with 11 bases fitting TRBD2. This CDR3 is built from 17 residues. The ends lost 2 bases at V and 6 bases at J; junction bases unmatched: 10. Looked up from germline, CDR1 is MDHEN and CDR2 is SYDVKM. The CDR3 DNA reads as TGTGCCAGCAGTTTAGATGGGACTAGCGGTTCCCGGGATACGCAGTATTTT. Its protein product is CASSLDGTSGSRDTQYF.

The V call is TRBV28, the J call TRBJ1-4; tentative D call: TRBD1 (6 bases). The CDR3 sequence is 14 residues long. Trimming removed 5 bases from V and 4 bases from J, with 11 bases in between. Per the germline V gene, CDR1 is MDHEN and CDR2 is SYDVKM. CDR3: CASSLQGINEKLFF. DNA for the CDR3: TGTGCCAGCAGTCTGCAGGGGATTAATGAAAAACTGTTTTTT.

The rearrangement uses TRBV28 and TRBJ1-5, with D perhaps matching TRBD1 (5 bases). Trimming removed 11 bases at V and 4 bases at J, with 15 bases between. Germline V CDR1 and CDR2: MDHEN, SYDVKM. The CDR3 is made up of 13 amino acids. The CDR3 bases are TGTGCCGTAAACAGGAAACTAAATCAGCCCCAGCATTTT. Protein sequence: CAVNRKLNQPQHF.

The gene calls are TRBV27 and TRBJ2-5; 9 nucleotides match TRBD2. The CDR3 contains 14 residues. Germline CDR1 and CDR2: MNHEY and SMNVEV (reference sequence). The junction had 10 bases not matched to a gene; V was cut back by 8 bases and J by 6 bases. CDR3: CASAALAGGKTQYF. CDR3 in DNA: TGTGCCAGCGCCGCCTTGGCGGGAGGGAAGACCCAGTACTTC.

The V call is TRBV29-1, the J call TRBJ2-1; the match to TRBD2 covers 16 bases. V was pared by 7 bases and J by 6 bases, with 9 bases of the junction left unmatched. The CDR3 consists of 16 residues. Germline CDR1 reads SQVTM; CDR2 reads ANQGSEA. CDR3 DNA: TGCAGCGCTCCCGGGACTAGCGGGAGGGGAGGCAATGAGCAGTTCTTC. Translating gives CSAPGTSGRGGNEQFF.

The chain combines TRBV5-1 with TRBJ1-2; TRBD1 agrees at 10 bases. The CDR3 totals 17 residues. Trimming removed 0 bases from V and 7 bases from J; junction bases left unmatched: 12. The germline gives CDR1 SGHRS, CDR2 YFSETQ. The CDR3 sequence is CASSLGARDRGLFGYTF. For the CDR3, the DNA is TGCGCCAGCAGCTTGGGGGCCCGGGACAGGGGTTTGTTTGGCTACACCTTC.

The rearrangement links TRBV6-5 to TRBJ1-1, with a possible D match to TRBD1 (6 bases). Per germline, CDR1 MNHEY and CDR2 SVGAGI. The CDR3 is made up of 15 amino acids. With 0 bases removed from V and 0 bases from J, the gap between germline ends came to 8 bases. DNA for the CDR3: TGTGCCAGCAGTTACTCCAGGACAGTGAACACTGAAGCTTTCTTT. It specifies CASSYSRTVNTEAFF.

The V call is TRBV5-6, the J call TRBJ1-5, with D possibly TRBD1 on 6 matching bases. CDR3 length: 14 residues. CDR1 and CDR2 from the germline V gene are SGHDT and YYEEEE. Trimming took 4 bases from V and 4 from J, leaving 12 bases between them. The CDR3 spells CASSPWGLNQPQHF. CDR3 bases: TGTGCCAGCAGCCCTTGGGGGCTTAATCAGCCCCAGCATTTT.

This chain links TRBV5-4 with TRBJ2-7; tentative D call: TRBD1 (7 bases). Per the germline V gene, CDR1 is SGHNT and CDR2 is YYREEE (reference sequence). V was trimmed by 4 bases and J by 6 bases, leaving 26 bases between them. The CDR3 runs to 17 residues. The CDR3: CASSPFGGGRASGEQYF. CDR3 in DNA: TGTGCCAGCAGCCCTTTCGGAGGGGGCAGGGCCTCCGGCGAGCAGTACTTC.

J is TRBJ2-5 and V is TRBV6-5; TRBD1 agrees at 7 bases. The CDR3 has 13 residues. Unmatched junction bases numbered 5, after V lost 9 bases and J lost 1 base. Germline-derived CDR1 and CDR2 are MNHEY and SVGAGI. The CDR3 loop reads CASQGTVQETQYF. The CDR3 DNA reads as TGTGCCAGTCAAGGGACAGTCCAAGAGACCCAGTACTTC.

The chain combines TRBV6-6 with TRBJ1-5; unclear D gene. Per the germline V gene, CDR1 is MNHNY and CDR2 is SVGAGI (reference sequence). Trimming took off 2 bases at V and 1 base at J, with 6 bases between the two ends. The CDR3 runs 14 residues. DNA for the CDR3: TGTGCCAGCAGTTACCCCGGGAGCAATCAGCCCCAGCATTTT. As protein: CASSYPGSNQPQHF.

The CDR3 loop is CASSFDRDQPQHF. DNA of the CDR3: TGTGCCAGCAGCTTCGACAGGGATCAGCCCCAGCATTTT. The rearrangement links TRBV11-2 to TRBJ1-5, with 7 bases matching TRBD1. The CDR3 totals 13 residues. Germline trimming cut 3 bases from V and 5 bases from J; bases unmatched to any gene: 1. Per the germline V gene, CDR1 is SGHAT and CDR2 is FQNNGV.

CDR3 DNA: TGTGCCAGCAGCGTCGACAGTAACTATGGCTACACCTTC. Translating it yields CASSVDSNYGYTF. The chain recombines TRBV9 with TRBJ1-2; weak D call: TRBD1 (5 bases). The CDR3 contains 13 residues. V shed 2 bases and J shed 1 base, with 6 bases lying between them. Germline CDR1 is SGDLS and CDR2 is YYNGEE.

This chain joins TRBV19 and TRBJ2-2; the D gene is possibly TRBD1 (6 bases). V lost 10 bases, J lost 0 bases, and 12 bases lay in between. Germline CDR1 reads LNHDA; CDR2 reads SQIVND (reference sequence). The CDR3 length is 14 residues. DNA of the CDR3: TGTGCCACCCGACAGGCTTCGAACACCGGGGAGCTGTTTTTT. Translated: CATRQASNTGELFF.

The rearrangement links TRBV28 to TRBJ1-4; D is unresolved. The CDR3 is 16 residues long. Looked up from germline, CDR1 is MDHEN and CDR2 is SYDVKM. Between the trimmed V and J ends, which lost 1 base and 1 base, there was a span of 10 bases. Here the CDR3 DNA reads TGTGCCAGCAGTTTATCTATAGGAGAAACTAATGAAAAACTGTTTTTT. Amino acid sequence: CASSLSIGETNEKLFF.

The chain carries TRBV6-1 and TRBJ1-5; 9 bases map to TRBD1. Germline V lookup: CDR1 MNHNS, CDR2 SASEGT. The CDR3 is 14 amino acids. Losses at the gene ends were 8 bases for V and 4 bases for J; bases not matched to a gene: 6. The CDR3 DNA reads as TGTGCCAGCCGAGGGACAGGGCGGAATCAGCCCCAGCATTTT. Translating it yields CASRGTGRNQPQHF.

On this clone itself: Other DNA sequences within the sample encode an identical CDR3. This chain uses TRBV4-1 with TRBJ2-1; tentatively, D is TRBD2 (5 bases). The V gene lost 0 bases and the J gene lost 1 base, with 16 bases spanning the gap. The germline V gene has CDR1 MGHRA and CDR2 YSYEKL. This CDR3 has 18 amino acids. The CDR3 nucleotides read TGCGCCAGCAGCCAAGAGAACGGACTGGCGGCATCCTACAATGAGCAGTTCTTC. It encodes CASSQENGLAASYNEQFF.

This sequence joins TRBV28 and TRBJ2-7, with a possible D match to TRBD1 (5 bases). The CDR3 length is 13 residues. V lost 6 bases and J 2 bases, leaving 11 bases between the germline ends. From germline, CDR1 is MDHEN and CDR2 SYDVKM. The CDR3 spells CASRPTTAYEQYF. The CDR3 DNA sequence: TGTGCCAGCAGACCAACGACAGCCTACGAGCAGTACTTC.

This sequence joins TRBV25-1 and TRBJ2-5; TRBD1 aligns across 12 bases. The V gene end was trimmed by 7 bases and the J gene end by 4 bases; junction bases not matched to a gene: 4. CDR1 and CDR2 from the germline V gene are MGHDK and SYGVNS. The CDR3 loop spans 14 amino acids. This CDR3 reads CASTGTGGIETQYF. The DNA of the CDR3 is TGTGCCAGCACGGGGACAGGGGGCATAGAGACCCAGTACTTC.